Here is one T cell receptor (beta chain) with its context. Its antigen is not identified. The record originates from a study of vaccination and CD4 T cells after COVID-19. Deletions cut 0 bases from V and 7 bases from J, with 10 bases between. CDR1 and CDR2 (germline): DFQATT, SNEGSKA (reference sequence). The CDR3 totals 13 residues. The study sequenced cultured CD4+ T cell DNA using the Oncomine TCR Beta short-read assay. TCRdb ran MiXCR on the PCR reads and lists one entry per CDR3 protein. Here the sample spans roughly 13,000 distinct CDR3 sequences, under 25% being singletons. Documented treatment: roughly 11-day PBMC culture with coronavirus spike peptide pools or control peptides (ViraFEST assay).

The receptor was derived from a human donor with COVID-19. The gene calls are TRBV20-1 and TRBJ1-5, with D perhaps matching TRBD1 (5 bases). Sequences were obtained from cultured CD4+ T cells from blood. The CDR3 region is CSARDRVGQPQHF. CDR3 coding DNA: TGCAGTGCTAGAGACAGGGTAGGACAGCCCCAGCATTTT.